The entry below gives a single T cell receptor beta chain sequence along with its context. Its antigen is currently not known. Qualities for individual bases were not recorded, and no much larger clone is one base off. This sample was taken from a study of T cell responses to AZD1222 COVID-19 vaccine listed by TCRdb under 2021. Background on the whole study: AZD1222 recipients given second doses at about 4 weeks or at about 12 weeks were pooled, since spike-specific TCR depth and breadth were not found to differ between the two schedules. TCR sequencing was performed for about 240 trial participants, of whom about 200 were given two doses of AZD1222 and 26 were given two doses of MenACWY control vaccine. Enrollment into the trials was organized by age into subgroups of 18-55, 56-69 and 70-plus years, and those subgroups contained approximately 150, 30 and 60 TCR-sequenced participants, respectively.

The CDR3 regions of human TCRbeta chains were analyzed by immunosequencing. As for the original processing: TCRs in the repertoires were matched against a reference library of SARS-CoV-2-specific TCRs that had been generated with the MIRA antigen-specificity platform. Breadth was defined as the fraction of unique TCRs that were SARS-CoV-2-associated. Depth was defined as the fraction of total T cells that were SARS-CoV-2-associated. Using the MIRA data, each spike-specific TCR was mapped to the spike region that the TCR reacts to and placed in a CD4 or CD8 class. Log10-transformed breadth and depth values were compared by one-way ANOVA with Sidak's multiple comparisons tests. Entries here come from immuneACCESS through TCRdb and include only in-frame sequences with V and J called. Some clones fail to appear in such tables; in the studies checked, an unresolved V gene covers under half of the shortfall, and the cause of the remainder is unknown. The V and J calls and clone size are taken from that table; D and trimming were inferred from the DNA. The table for this sample lists some 130,000 clones; around 86% of them were counted only once. The top ten clonotypes cover about 6% of the sample.

The time point label on this specimen signifies: baseline before first vaccination. Samples from vaccinated people were obtained from the UK trials COV001 and COV002, which included a single-blind randomized controlled phase 2/3 trial of AZD1222 (ChAdOx1 nCoV-19) in healthy adults. Trial participant PBMC samples were collected at day 0 and day 28 after the second dose for TCRbeta chain sequencing. Sequences DFQATT (CDR1) and SNEGSKA (CDR2) are obtained from the germline V gene (reference sequence). V lost 6 bases and J lost 8 bases; the stretch between them is 13 bases long. From the cysteine up to the phenylalanine, the CDR3 has a length of 11 residues. Only CDR3 DNA is held: 33 bases, read in frame from base 1. General findings and caveats noted by the study authors: After two AZD1222 doses, both the breadth and the depth of spike-specific TCRs were significantly higher than at day 0 and than in MenACWY recipients. The 56-69-year group was small, and its depth increase did not reach significance, likely because of low power. The vaccine-associated CD4 TCRs covered the entire spike protein, and the dominant responses fell in regions 160-218 and 743-854. Participants were mostly white British and included more females than males, and it was suggested by the authors that clonal diversity may have been underestimated. Because no day 14 peak-response samples were available, the repertoires could be characterized only after the peak T cell response. Reportedly, close to half of the unique spike-specific TCRs recognized epitopes lying outside the regions that are mutated in the B.1.351 and B.1.1.7 variants. Conclusions about previously exposed vaccinees are limited because only 5 or 6 AZD1222 recipients were SARS-CoV-2 seropositive at baseline.

Source: peripheral blood, taken on day 0 of AZD1222 vaccination. The rearrangement combines TRBV20-1 with TRBJ1-2, with the D gene call left open. The receptor's source is an adult in good health. The DNA is TGCAGTGCGCTCCGCGCATCGGGCTACACCTTC. Its translation is CSALRASGYTF.